This TCR beta chain was identified in a study of PD-L1 blockade in urothelial cancer. Study at large: Timepoints chosen for blood analysis were 3 weeks (second dose) and 6 weeks after treatment start.

Clones were read by immunoSEQ multiplex PCR, and TCRdb kept only the in-frame ones, dropping some. The table lists roughly 17,000 clones, about nine tenths of them singletons. V was shortened by 4 bases and J by 4 bases, with 19 bases between the two germline ends. The CDR3 has 16 amino acids. CDR1 is MNHNY, CDR2 SVGAGI, per germline (reference sequence). This TCR derives from a man between 50 and 59 years old with urothelial cancer. This chain links TRBV6-6 with TRBJ1-2, with a tentative D call TRBD1 (6 bases). The sample in question was PBMCs, obtained around atezolizumab (anti-PD-L1) treatment. The CDR3 here is CASSSRGGDFGYGYTF. CDR3 DNA sequence: TGTGCCAGCAGTTCCAGGGGAGGGGATTTCGGCTATGGCTACACCTTC.